The present entry profiles one T cell receptor beta chain with its context. These data originate in a study of blood T cell repertoires in COVID-19. Germline V gene data show CDR1 as WNHNN and CDR2 as SYGVQD (reference sequence). The CDR3 extends over 11 amino acids. Trimming shortened V by 8 bases and J by 8 bases, and 11 bases separated the two germline ends. In the 2 weeks before study entry, exposed participants met a COVID-19 case, which was PCR-confirmed or clinician-diagnosed. Repertoires were generated with immunoSEQ multiplex PCR, while TCRdb's copy carries only in-frame clones and drops some. The profile shows 350,000 to 500,000 clones, around nine tenths of them singletons.

Sequencing was done on a sample of PBMCs or T cells enriched from blood (not recorded which). This receptor was taken from a woman aged 18-30 years who had been exposed to COVID-19. The rearrangement links TRBV10-1 to TRBJ2-3, with D perhaps TRBD2 (5 bases). The CDR3 DNA reads TGCGCCAGCCCTGGACGGGGTACGCAGTATTTT. Its translation: CASPGRGTQYF.